Below are 6 T cell receptor beta chains sequenced from a single sample in a study of cytomegalovirus exposure and HLA in healthy donors (dated by TCRdb to 2016 to 2017). Library preparation employed the immunoSEQ multiplex PCR assay. A mixture of 60 forward primers for TCR Vbeta segments and 13 reverse primers for TCR Jbeta segments was used in the multiplex PCR. TCRdb took over this immuneACCESS table, retaining in-frame rearrangements with V and J assigned. Such tables are incomplete; in checked studies, under half of the missing clones stem from an unresolved V gene, and the remainder is unexplained. The sample records a few hundred thousand clones, just over 75% of which are singletons. Around 2.8% of the sample is taken by the ten largest. Sequencing input: PBMCs. The receptors shown here come from a woman aged 60-70 years in good health and CMV-seropositive.

There are a few counts of this clone. This chain connects TRBV30 to TRBJ2-7, with 9 bases matching TRBD1. V gave up 3 bases and J gave up 3 bases; unmatched junction bases: 6. The CDR3 contains 14 residues. Per the germline V gene, CDR1 is GTSNPN and CDR2 is SVGIG (reference sequence). Here the CDR3 DNA reads TGTGCCTGGAGAACCGGGACAGGGAGCTACGAGCAGTACTTC. It specifies CAWRTGTGSYEQYF.

This rearrangement joins TRBV7-9 to TRBJ2-1; D is uncertain. Trimming took off 2 bases at V and 8 bases at J, with 7 bases between the two ends. Germline CDR1 is SEHNR and CDR2 is FQNEAQ (reference sequence). There are 12 residues in the CDR3. This chain's CDR3 is CASSLSVDEQFF. The CDR3 nucleotides read TGTGCCAGCAGCTTATCGGTGGATGAGCAGTTCTTC.

This chain connects TRBV5-1 to TRBJ2-7; D remains unclear. CDR1 SGHRS and CDR2 YFSETQ come from the germline V gene. The CDR3 covers 15 residues. V was clipped by 0 bases and J by 5 bases, with 15 bases between them. CDR3 bases: TGCGCCAGCAGCTTGGCACCGACAAATGTGGACGAGCAGTACTTC. It specifies CASSLAPTNVDEQYF.

The chain recombines TRBV30 with TRBJ1-3, with D perhaps TRBD1 (5 bases). CDR3 length equals 14 residues. The germline V gene has CDR1 GTSNPN and CDR2 SVGIG (reference sequence). The ends were cut back, 4 bases at V and 0 bases at J, with 10 bases in the middle. This chain's CDR3 is CAWMRQSSGNTIYF. The CDR3 DNA reads as TGTGCCTGGATGAGACAGAGCTCTGGAAACACCATATATTTT.

The gene calls are TRBV27 and TRBJ1-2; a possible D gene is TRBD1 (5 bases). The CDR3 runs 13 residues. V shed 5 bases and J shed 4 bases, with 11 bases lying between them. Looked up from germline, CDR1 is MNHEY and CDR2 is SMNVEV (reference sequence). CDR3 protein: CASSPRRGYGYTF. The DNA for the CDR3 is TGTGCCAGCAGTCCCCGGAGGGGCTATGGCTACACCTTC.

This clone was counted between two and nine times. The chain recombines TRBV10-3 with TRBJ2-5; D unresolved. From germline, CDR1 is ENHRY and CDR2 SYGVKD. The length of the CDR3 is 13 residues. V was clipped by 0 bases and J by 3 bases, with 5 bases between them. The CDR3 is CAISESFKETQYF. The CDR3 bases are TGTGCCATCAGTGAGTCTTTTAAAGAGACCCAGTACTTC.